This TCR beta chain derives from a study of blood T cell repertoires in COVID-19. The authors' processing: Cell counts per sample came from amplifying reference gene primers. Sequencing used immunoSEQ multiplex PCR; TCRdb keeps in-frame clones, though not all of them. The V and J calls and clone size are taken from that table; D and trimming were inferred from the DNA. Of some 30,000 clones listed, around 82% are singletons. Per germline, CDR1 SNHLY and CDR2 FYNNEI. There are 12 residues in the CDR3. J gave up 6 bases and V 6 bases, and 4 bases lay outside the gene matches. The sample taken for sequencing was peripheral blood. The TCR originated in an older man with active COVID-19. This chain joins TRBV2 and TRBJ1-2; 7 bases match TRBD1. The DNA for the CDR3 is TGTGCCAGCAGCGTAACAGGGGATGGCTACACCTTC. It specifies CASSVTGDGYTF.